This entry is about one T cell receptor (beta chain). Antigen unknown. Using unique molecular identifiers, the investigators prepared the TCRbeta library. One entry per CDR3 protein results from TCRdb running MiXCR on the PCR reads. The repertoire consists of about 980,000 distinct CDR3 sequences, with roughly 29% occurring once and the leading ten covering about 28%. The sample originates from a study of T-cell reconstitution after alpha-beta-depleted transplantation in children. This CDR3 has 15 amino acids. V lost 4 bases and J 4 bases, leaving 17 bases between the germline ends. The germline gives CDR1 SGHKS, CDR2 YYEKEE (reference sequence). Findings and caveats of the study: Reportedly, only several hundred clones from non-depleted graft cells drove alpha-beta T-cell counts at about two months. At day 60, the high TCRbeta diversity found in some patients originated from recipient T cells and thymic progenitors that had survived. Newly generated T cells supplied most T-cell counts and diversity one year post-transplant.

The receptor was isolated from a boy in the first two years of life who had a stem cell transplant for SCID, so the T cells may come from the graft donor. Here the sequenced sample was PBMCs, mostly from graft donor cells, taken 360 days after TCRalphabeta/CD19-depleted stem cell transplant. The genes are TRBV5-5 and TRBJ2-5; D possibly corresponds to TRBD2 (5 bases). The CDR3 sequence is CASSSDGVERETQYF. CDR3 in DNA: TGTGCCAGCAGCAGTGACGGGGTTGAGAGAGAGACCCAGTACTTC.